This T cell receptor beta chain was identified during a study of CD8+CD57+ T cells in acquired aplastic anemia. Template material for TCR beta VDJ and CDR3 profiling consisted of genomic DNA. TCRdb processed the reads anew with MiXCR; each CDR3 protein has one entry. This repertoire shows 120,000 or so distinct CDR3 sequences, about 40% found once; its top ten account for about 2.6%. Selection for sequencing was limited to patients who had shown CD8+CD57+ cell expansion by flow cytometry. With no exception, the patients had severe acquired aplastic anemia. Prior therapy had not been administered to any patient at the time of blood sampling. Study results and limitations: Found in both controls and patients were almost 30 CD8+ CDR3 sequences. No significant patient-versus-control difference appeared in CD8+ Simpson's diversity.

The ends lost 8 bases at V and 8 bases at J; junction bases unmatched: 10. There are 14 residues in the CDR3. Germline V gene lookup returns CDR1 LNHDA and CDR2 SQIVND (reference sequence). A note on this clonotype: The target antigen is unknown.

The chain couples TRBV19 to TRBJ1-2; 11 bases are shared with TRBD1. The TCR sequence derives from a human donor with aplastic anemia. Specimen: sorted CD4+, CD8+, or CD8+CD57+ T cells (not recorded which) from PBMCs. CDR3 in DNA: TGTGCCAGTCGACCGAAGGGACAGGGGGACGGCTACACCTTC. Amino acid sequence: CASRPKGQGDGYTF.